This is a list of T cell receptor beta chains from one sample in a study of T cells in Graves' hyperthyroidism and ophthalmopathy. TCRdb fed the multiplex PCR reads into MiXCR, producing one record per CDR3 protein. Of a few hundred thousand distinct CDR3 sequences listed, under 25% are singletons. The sequenced material came from blood. These receptors all come from a woman between 50 and 59 years old with Graves' hyperthyroidism. Both conserved end residues are part of each CDR3. The D gene is left open where the match is weak. A clone size is listed for some rows: how often the clone was seen (once, few, many), or a class if it is expanded.

clone size: many
J gene: TRBJ2-5
V gene: TRBV6-1
D gene: -
CDR3 DNA: TGTGCCAGCGGGCGTAGAACAGATCAAGAGACCCAGTACTTC
CDR3 protein: CASGRRTDQETQYF

clone size: -
J gene: TRBJ1-3
V gene: TRBV4-1
D gene: -
CDR3 DNA: TGCGCCAGCAGCTTTGTTAGTTCGACCCCTGGAAACACCATATATTTT
CDR3 protein: CASSFVSSTPGNTIYF

clone size: many
J gene: TRBJ2-1
V gene: TRBV5-4
D gene: TRBD1
CDR3 DNA: TGTGCCAGCAGATCGACAGGGGCGGGAGAGCAGTTCTTC
CDR3 protein: CASRSTGAGEQFF

clone size: few
J gene: TRBJ2-7
V gene: TRBV6-1
D gene: -
CDR3 DNA: TGTGCCAGCAGGCTCAGGCGGACAACTCTTCAGGGCTCCTACGAGCAGTACTTC
CDR3 protein: CASRLRRTTLQGSYEQYF

clone size: many
J gene: TRBJ2-3
V gene: TRBV20-1
D gene: -
CDR3 DNA: TGCAGTGCTAGCCCCTTCGTGACCGGGGGTACAGATACGCAGTATTTT
CDR3 protein: CSASPFVTGGTDTQYF

clone size: many
J gene: TRBJ2-7
V gene: TRBV18
D gene: TRBD1
CDR3 DNA: TGTGCCAGCTCACCATATTCCGGGACAGTCTACGAGCAGTACTTC
CDR3 protein: CASSPYSGTVYEQYF

clone size: many
J gene: TRBJ1-1
V gene: TRBV20-1
D gene: TRBD1
CDR3 DNA: TGCAGTGCTAGAGATAAGCCCGGGACAGCCAACACTGAAGCTTTCTTT
CDR3 protein: CSARDKPGTANTEAFF

clone size: -
J gene: TRBJ2-7
V gene: TRBV20-1
D gene: -
CDR3 DNA: TGCAGTGCTAGATCGCAAGGTGCGGGGTCTATAGAGCAGTACTTC
CDR3 protein: CSARSQGAGSIEQYF

clone size: few
J gene: TRBJ1-4
V gene: TRBV20-1
D gene: -
CDR3 DNA: TGCAGTGCTAGGAACAGTAATGAAAAACTGTTTTTT
CDR3 protein: CSARNSNEKLFF

clone size: -
J gene: TRBJ2-6
V gene: TRBV5-1
D gene: -
CDR3 DNA: TGCGCCAGCAGCTTGGGGGGAGGGGGGACCGGGGCCAACGTCCTGACTTTC
CDR3 protein: CASSLGGGGTGANVLTF

clone size: -
J gene: TRBJ1-2
V gene: TRBV19
D gene: -
CDR3 DNA: TGTGCCAGTAGTATCGGAGGCTTCCCCCTTAACTATGGCTACACCTTC
CDR3 protein: CASSIGGFPLNYGYTF

clone size: few
J gene: TRBJ2-3
V gene: TRBV7-6
D gene: TRBD2
CDR3 DNA: TGTGCCAGCAGCCCCCGAATTTGGGGTAGAGGACTAGCGGACACAGATACGCAGTATTTT
CDR3 protein: CASSPRIWGRGLADTDTQYF

clone size: -
J gene: TRBJ2-3
V gene: TRBV6-2/TRBV6-3
D gene: -
CDR3 DNA: TGTGCCGGAAGGGAATTGGATACGCAGTATTTT
CDR3 protein: CAGRELDTQYF

clone size: many
J gene: TRBJ2-3
V gene: TRBV27
D gene: -
CDR3 DNA: TGTGCCAGCAGATCGGGTCTTGATACGCAGTATTTT
CDR3 protein: CASRSGLDTQYF

clone size: many
J gene: TRBJ2-1
V gene: TRBV11-2
D gene: -
CDR3 DNA: TGTGCCAGCAGCTCCCGGGGGCGGTACAATGAGCAGTTCTTC
CDR3 protein: CASSSRGRYNEQFF

clone size: many
J gene: TRBJ2-1
V gene: TRBV11-2
D gene: -
CDR3 DNA: TGTGCCAGCAGCTTAGATAGTGGAATGAATGAGCAGTTCTTC
CDR3 protein: CASSLDSGMNEQFF

clone size: many
J gene: TRBJ1-1
V gene: TRBV5-1
D gene: -
CDR3 DNA: TGCGCCAGCAGCTTGGGGGTAGGGAAGGCTGAAGCTTTCTTT
CDR3 protein: CASSLGVGKAEAFF

clone size: -
J gene: TRBJ2-3
V gene: TRBV7-6
D gene: -
CDR3 DNA: TGTGCCAGCAGCTCCGGGGTTGGCACAGATACGCAGTATTTT
CDR3 protein: CASSSGVGTDTQYF

clone size: many
J gene: TRBJ2-7
V gene: TRBV20-1
D gene: -
CDR3 DNA: TGCAGTGCTACCAGCCCGATGACCCGCCACGCCGCCTACGAGCAGTACTTC
CDR3 protein: CSATSPMTRHAAYEQYF

clone size: -
J gene: TRBJ1-2
V gene: TRBV6-1
D gene: -
CDR3 DNA: TGTGCCAGCAGTGAATCGGGGTATGGCTACACCTTC
CDR3 protein: CASSESGYGYTF

clone size: few
J gene: TRBJ2-7
V gene: TRBV18
D gene: -
CDR3 DNA: TGTGCCAGCTCACCACCGAGTGGAGCCTACGAGCAGTACTTC
CDR3 protein: CASSPPSGAYEQYF

clone size: many
J gene: TRBJ2-3
V gene: TRBV10-3
D gene: -
CDR3 DNA: TGTGCCATCAGAAACAGCGGGAGCACAGATACGCAGTATTTT
CDR3 protein: CAIRNSGSTDTQYF

clone size: few
J gene: TRBJ1-2
V gene: TRBV5-1
D gene: TRBD1
CDR3 DNA: TGCGCCAGCAGCGAAGGGGGACAGGGTCTCTATGGCTACACCTTC
CDR3 protein: CASSEGGQGLYGYTF

clone size: many
J gene: TRBJ2-1
V gene: TRBV27
D gene: -
CDR3 DNA: TGTGCCAGCTACGTTACCGGGAGTTCCTACAATGAGCAGTTCTTC
CDR3 protein: CASYVTGSSYNEQFF

clone size: -
J gene: TRBJ1-2
V gene: TRBV7-2
D gene: TRBD1
CDR3 DNA: TGTGCCAGCAGCGGACAGGGGGGCTCTGGCTACACCTTC
CDR3 protein: CASSGQGGSGYTF

clone size: -
J gene: TRBJ2-3
V gene: TRBV4-1
D gene: TRBD2
CDR3 DNA: TGCGCCAGCAGCCCCGGGGGGAGCGCAGATACGCAGTATTTT
CDR3 protein: CASSPGGSADTQYF

clone size: many
J gene: TRBJ2-7
V gene: TRBV28
D gene: TRBD2
CDR3 DNA: TGTGCCAGCAGTTTACCTAGCGGGGGGGCCGAGCAGTACTTC
CDR3 protein: CASSLPSGGAEQYF

clone size: many
J gene: TRBJ2-7
V gene: TRBV11-2
D gene: -
CDR3 DNA: TGTGCCAGCAGCTCCCTCCGCGAGCAGTACTTC
CDR3 protein: CASSSLREQYF

clone size: many
J gene: TRBJ2-3
V gene: TRBV27
D gene: -
CDR3 DNA: TGTGCCAGCAGTTGGGGGGATGGGGGGCGAGGCACAGATACGCAGTATTTT
CDR3 protein: CASSWGDGGRGTDTQYF

clone size: many
J gene: TRBJ2-7
V gene: TRBV7-9
D gene: -
CDR3 DNA: TGTGCCAGCAGAGCCCAGGGTAGCGGGACAGGGGAGCAGTACTTC
CDR3 protein: CASRAQGSGTGEQYF

clone size: many
J gene: TRBJ2-7
V gene: TRBV3-1
D gene: TRBD2
CDR3 DNA: TGTGCCAGCAGCACCCGACTAGCGGCTACCTACGAGCAGTACTTC
CDR3 protein: CASSTRLAATYEQYF

clone size: few
J gene: TRBJ2-7
V gene: TRBV29-1
D gene: TRBD1
CDR3 DNA: TGCAGTGCAGCGAGGACAGGGAGCTCCTACGAGCAGTACTTC
CDR3 protein: CSAARTGSSYEQYF

clone size: many
J gene: TRBJ2-3
V gene: TRBV20-1
D gene: TRBD2
CDR3 DNA: TGCAGTGCTAGAGTTCGGGAACCTCGGCGGGAGGGCCCTGATACGCAGTATTTT
CDR3 protein: CSARVREPRREGPDTQYF

clone size: many
J gene: TRBJ2-7
V gene: TRBV3-1
D gene: -
CDR3 DNA: TGTGCCAGCAGCCATACAGGGACCGAGCAGTACTTC
CDR3 protein: CASSHTGTEQYF

clone size: many
J gene: TRBJ2-7
V gene: TRBV30
D gene: -
CDR3 DNA: TGTGCCTGGAGTGTACTCGGAACCGTGGGCAACGAGCAGTACTTC
CDR3 protein: CAWSVLGTVGNEQYF

clone size: many
J gene: TRBJ2-2
V gene: TRBV12-3/TRBV12-4
D gene: -
CDR3 DNA: TGTGCCAGCAGTCCCGGACAGGCGGGGACCGGGGAGCTGTTTTTT
CDR3 protein: CASSPGQAGTGELFF

clone size: once
J gene: TRBJ2-1
V gene: TRBV5-1
D gene: -
CDR3 DNA: TGCGCCAGCAGCTTGGACCAGGGGGAGCAGTTCTTC
CDR3 protein: CASSLDQGEQFF